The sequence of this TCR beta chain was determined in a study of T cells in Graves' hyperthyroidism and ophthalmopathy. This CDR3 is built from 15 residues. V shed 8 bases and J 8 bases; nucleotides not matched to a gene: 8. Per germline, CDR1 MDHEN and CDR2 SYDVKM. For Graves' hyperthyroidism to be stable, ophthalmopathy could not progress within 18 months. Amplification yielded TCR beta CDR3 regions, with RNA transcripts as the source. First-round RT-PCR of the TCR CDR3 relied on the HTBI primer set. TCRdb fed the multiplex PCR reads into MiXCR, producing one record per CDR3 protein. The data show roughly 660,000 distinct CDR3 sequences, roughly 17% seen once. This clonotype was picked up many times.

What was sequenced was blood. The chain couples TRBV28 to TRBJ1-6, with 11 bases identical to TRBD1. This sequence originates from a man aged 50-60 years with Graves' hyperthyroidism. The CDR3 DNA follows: TGTGCCAGCGATAAGGGACAGGGGGATTATTCACCCCTCCACTTT. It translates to CASDKGQGDYSPLHF.